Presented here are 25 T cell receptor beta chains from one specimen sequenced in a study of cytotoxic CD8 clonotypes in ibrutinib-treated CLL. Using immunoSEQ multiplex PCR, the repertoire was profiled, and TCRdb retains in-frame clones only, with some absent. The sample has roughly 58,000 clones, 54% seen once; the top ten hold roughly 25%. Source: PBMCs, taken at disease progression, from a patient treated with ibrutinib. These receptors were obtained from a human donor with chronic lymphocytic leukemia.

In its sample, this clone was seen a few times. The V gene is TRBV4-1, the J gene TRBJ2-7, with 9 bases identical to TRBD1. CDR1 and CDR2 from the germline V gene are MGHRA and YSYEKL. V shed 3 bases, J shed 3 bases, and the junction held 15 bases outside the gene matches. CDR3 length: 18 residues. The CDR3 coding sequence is TGCGCCAGCAGCCAGAGGGGACAGGGTGCCACTACCCACTACGAGCAGTACTTC. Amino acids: CASSQRGQGATTHYEQYF.

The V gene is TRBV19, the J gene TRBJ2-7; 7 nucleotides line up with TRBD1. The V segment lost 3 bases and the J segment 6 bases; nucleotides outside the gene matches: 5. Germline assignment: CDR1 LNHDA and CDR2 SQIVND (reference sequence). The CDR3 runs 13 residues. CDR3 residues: CASSMRGPREQYF. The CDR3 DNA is TGTGCCAGTAGTATGAGGGGGCCGCGCGAGCAGTACTTC. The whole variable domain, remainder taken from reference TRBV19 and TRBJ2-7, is DGGITQSPKYLFRKEGQNVTLSCEQNLNHDAMYWYRQDPGQGLRLIYYSQIVNDFQKGDIAEGYSVSREKKESFPLTVTSAQKNPTAFYLCASSMRGPREQYFGPGTRLTVT.

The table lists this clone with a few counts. The CDR3 is CASSADRGGWGYTF. The CDR3 region has the DNA TGTGCCAGCAGCGCCGACAGGGGCGGTTGGGGCTACACCTTC. This rearrangement joins TRBV5-6 to TRBJ1-2, with 8 bases lining up with TRBD1. Germline lookup yields CDR1 SGHDT and CDR2 YYEEEE. The CDR3 spans 14 residues. V gave up 4 bases and J gave up 8 bases; unmatched junction bases: 10.

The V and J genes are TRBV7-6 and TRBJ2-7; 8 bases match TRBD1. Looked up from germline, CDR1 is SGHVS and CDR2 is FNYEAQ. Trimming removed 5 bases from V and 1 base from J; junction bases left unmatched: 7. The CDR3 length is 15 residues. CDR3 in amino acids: CASSPRTGMSYEQYF. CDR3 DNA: TGTGCCAGCAGCCCCAGGACAGGGATGTCCTACGAGCAGTACTTC. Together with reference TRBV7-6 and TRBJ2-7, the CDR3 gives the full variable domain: GAGVSQSPRYKVTKRGQDVALRCDPISGHVSLYWYRQALGQGPEFLTYFNYEAQQDKSGLPNDRFSAERPEGSISTLTIQRTEQRDSAMYRCASSPRTGMSYEQYFGPGTRLTVT.

The CDR3 is CASSLLGDTEAFF. In nucleotides, the CDR3 is TGTGCCAGCAGCTTACTAGGGGACACTGAAGCTTTCTTT. V is TRBV7-2 and J is TRBJ1-1; TRBD1 might be the D (5 bases). V shed 2 bases and J shed 3 bases, with 7 bases lying between them. This CDR3 region has 13 residues. Germline V lookup: CDR1 SGHTA, CDR2 FQGNSA.

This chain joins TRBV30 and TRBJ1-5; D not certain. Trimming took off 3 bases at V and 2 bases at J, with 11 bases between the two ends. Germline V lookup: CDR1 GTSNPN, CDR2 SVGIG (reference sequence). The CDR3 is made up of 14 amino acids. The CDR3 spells CAWSPNSGNQPQHF. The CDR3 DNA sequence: TGTGCCTGGAGCCCAAATAGCGGCAATCAGCCCCAGCATTTT. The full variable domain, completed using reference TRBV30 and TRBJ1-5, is SQTIHQWPATLVQPVGSPLSLECTVEGTSNPNLYWYRQAAGRGLQLLFYSVGIGQISSEVPQNLSASRPQDRQFILSSKKLLLSDSGFYLCAWSPNSGNQPQHFGDGTRLSIL.

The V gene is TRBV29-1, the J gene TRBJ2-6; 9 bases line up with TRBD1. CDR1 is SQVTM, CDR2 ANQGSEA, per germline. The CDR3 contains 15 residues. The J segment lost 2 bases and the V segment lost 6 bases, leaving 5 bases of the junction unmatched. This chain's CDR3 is CSVGDREAGANVLTF. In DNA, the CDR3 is TGCAGCGTCGGGGACAGGGAGGCTGGGGCCAACGTCCTGACTTTC.

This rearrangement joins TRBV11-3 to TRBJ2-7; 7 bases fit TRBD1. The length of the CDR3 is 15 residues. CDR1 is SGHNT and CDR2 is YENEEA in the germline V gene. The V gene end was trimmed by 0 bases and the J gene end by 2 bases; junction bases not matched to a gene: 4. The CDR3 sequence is CASSLDPGQTYEQYF. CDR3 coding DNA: TGTGCCAGCAGCTTAGATCCGGGACAGACCTACGAGCAGTACTTC.

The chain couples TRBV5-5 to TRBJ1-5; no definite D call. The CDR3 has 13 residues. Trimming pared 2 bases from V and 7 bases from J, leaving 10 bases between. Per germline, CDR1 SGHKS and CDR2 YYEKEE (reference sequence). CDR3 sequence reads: CASSFADDQPQHF. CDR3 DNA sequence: TGTGCCAGCAGCTTCGCGGATGACCAGCCCCAGCATTTT.

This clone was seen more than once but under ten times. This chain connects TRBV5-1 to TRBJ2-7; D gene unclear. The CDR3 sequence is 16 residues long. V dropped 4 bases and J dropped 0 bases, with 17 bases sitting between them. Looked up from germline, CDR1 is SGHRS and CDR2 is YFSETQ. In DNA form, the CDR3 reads TGCGCCAGCAGCCAGCAACCCCAGGCAAGCTCCTACGAGCAGTACTTC. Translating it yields CASSQQPQASSYEQYF.

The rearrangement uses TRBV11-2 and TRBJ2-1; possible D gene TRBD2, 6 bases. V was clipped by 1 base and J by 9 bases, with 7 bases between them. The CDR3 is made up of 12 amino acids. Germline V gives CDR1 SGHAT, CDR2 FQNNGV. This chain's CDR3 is CASSLGAGEQFF. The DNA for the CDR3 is TGTGCCAGCAGCTTAGGAGCGGGTGAGCAGTTCTTC.

The CDR3 here is CASSLAGGGETQYF. CDR3 in DNA: TGTGCCAGCAGCTTAGCTGGGGGGGGTGAGACCCAGTACTTC. The J gene is TRBJ2-5, the V gene TRBV11-2; 7 bases agree with TRBD2. The CDR3 totals 14 residues. V was pared by 1 base and J by 5 bases, with 4 bases of the junction left unmatched. The V gene's germline CDR1 is SGHAT and CDR2 FQNNGV.

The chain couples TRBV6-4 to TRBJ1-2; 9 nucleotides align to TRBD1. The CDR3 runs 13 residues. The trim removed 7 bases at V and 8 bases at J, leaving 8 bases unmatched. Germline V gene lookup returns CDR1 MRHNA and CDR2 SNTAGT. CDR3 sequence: CASNGQGIGGYTF. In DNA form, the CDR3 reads TGTGCCAGCAACGGACAGGGGATAGGGGGCTACACCTTC.

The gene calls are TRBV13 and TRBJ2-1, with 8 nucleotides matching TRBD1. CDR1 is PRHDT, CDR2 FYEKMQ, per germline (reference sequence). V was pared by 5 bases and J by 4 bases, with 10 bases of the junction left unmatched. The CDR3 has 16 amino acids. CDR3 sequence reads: CASSPPGQGAYNEQFF. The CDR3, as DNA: TGTGCCAGCAGCCCACCCGGGCAGGGGGCGTACAATGAGCAGTTCTTC.

The CDR3, as DNA: TGCAGCGTTGTGGCTAGCGGGAGGTCCTACAATGAGCAGTTCTTC. Residues: CSVVASGRSYNEQFF. The V gene is TRBV29-1, the J gene TRBJ2-1; 11 nucleotides match TRBD2. The V gene end was trimmed by 4 bases and the J gene end by 1 base; junction bases not matched to a gene: 3. CDR3 size: 15 residues. Germline lookup yields CDR1 SQVTM and CDR2 ANQGSEA.

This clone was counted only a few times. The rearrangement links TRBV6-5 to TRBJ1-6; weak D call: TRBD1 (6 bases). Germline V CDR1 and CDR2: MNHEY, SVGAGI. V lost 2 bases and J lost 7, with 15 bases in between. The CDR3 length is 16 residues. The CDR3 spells CASSYASGGANSPLHF. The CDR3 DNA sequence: TGTGCCAGCAGTTACGCCTCCGGGGGGGCGAATTCACCCCTCCACTTT.

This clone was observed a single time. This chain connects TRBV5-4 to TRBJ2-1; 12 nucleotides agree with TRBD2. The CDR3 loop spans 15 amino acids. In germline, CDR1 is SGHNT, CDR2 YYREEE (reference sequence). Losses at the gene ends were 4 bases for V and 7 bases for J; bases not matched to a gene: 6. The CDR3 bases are TGTGCCAGCAGCCGGACTAGCGGGGTATTGAATGAGCAGTTCTTC. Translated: CASSRTSGVLNEQFF.

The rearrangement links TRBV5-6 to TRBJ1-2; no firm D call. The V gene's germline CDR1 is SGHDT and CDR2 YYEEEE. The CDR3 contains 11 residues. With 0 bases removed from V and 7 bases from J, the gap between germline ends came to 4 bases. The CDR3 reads CASSLGAGYTF. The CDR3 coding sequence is TGTGCCAGCAGCTTGGGTGCTGGCTACACCTTC.

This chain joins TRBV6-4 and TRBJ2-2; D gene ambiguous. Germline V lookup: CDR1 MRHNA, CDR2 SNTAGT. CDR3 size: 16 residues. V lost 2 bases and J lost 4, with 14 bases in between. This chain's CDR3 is CASSDVPQVGTGELFF. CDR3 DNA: TGTGCCAGCAGTGACGTCCCTCAGGTGGGCACCGGGGAGCTGTTTTTT.

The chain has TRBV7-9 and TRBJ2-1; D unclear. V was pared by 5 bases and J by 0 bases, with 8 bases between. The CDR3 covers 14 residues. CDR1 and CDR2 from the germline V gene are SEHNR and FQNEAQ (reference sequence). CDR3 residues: CASSHSGSYNEQFF. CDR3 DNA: TGTGCCAGCAGCCATTCTGGCTCCTACAATGAGCAGTTCTTC. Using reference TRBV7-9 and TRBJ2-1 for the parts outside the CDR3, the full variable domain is DTGVSQNPRHKITKRGQNVTFRCDPISEHNRLYWYRQTLGQGPEFLTYFQNEAQLEKSRLLSDRFSAERPKGSFSTLEIQRTEQGDSAMYLCASSHSGSYNEQFFGPGTRLTVL.

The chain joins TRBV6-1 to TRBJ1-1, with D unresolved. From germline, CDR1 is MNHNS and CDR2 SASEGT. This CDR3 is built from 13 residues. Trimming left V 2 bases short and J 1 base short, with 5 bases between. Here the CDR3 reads CASSELGNTEAFF. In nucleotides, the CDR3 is TGTGCCAGCAGTGAATTGGGGAACACTGAAGCTTTCTTT.

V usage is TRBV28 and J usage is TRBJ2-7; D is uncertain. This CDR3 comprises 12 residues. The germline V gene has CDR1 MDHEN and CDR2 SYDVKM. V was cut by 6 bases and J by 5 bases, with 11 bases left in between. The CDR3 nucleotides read TGTGCCAGCAGCGAACAAAGGGACGAGCAGTACTTC. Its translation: CASSEQRDEQYF.

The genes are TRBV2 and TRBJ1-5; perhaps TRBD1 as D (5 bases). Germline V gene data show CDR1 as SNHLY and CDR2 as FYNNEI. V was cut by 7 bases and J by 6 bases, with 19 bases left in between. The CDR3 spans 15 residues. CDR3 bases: TGTGCCAGCACCGGGGACGGCAGCGGGCGTCAGCCCCAGCATTTT. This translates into CASTGDGSGRQPQHF. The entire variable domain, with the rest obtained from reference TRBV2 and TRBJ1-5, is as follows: EPEVTQTPSHQVTQMGQEVILRCVPISNHLYFYWYRQILGQKVEFLVSFYNNEISEKSEIFDDQFSVERPDGSNFTLKIRSTKLEDSAMYFCASTGDGSGRQPQHFGDGTRLSIL.

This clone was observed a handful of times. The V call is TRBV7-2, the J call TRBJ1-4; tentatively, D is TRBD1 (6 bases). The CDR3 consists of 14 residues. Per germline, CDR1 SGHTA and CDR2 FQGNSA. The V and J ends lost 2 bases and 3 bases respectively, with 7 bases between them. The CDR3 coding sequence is TGTGCCAGCAGCTTATCAGGGGCTAATGAAAAACTGTTTTTT. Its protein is CASSLSGANEKLFF.

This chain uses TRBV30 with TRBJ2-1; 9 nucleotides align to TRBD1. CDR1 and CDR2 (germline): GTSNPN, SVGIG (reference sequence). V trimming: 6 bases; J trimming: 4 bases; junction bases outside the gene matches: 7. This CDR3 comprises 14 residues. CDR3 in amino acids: CACSGTGPYNEQFF. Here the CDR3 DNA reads TGTGCCTGTTCGGGGACAGGGCCTTACAATGAGCAGTTCTTC.